Described below is a single TCR beta chain sequence and its context. Sequenced by immunoSEQ multiplex PCR; TCRdb stores in-frame clones only, minus some. The sample holds around 2,000,000 clones, roughly 96% seen once. This entry is derived from a study of shared clonotypes between healthy human individuals. Looking at the study overall: The composition of the donors was a couple of women and a few men aged 18 to 49. Each donor's CD8 memory used one plate, CD8 naive two, each CD4 subset three.

Germline loops: CDR1 MNHEY, CDR2 SVGAGI. The CDR3 consists of 15 residues. Trimming shortened V by 6 bases and J by 8 bases, and 22 bases separated the two germline ends. The origin of this receptor is a man between 18 and 29 years old in good health. The specimen sequenced was naive CD4+ T cells sorted from blood. Subset indicated: CD45RA+ positively selected. V usage is TRBV6-5 and J usage is TRBJ1-2, with D unclear. The DNA for the CDR3 is TGTGCCAGCAGAGCGGTGACACCTCGTGTGGAAGGCTACACCTTC. This gives the protein CASRAVTPRVEGYTF.